Listed here are 24 T cell receptor beta chains from one sample, sequenced in a study of blood T cell repertoires in COVID-19. Method: immunoSEQ multiplex PCR; TCRdb's copy keeps in-frame clones and lacks some. The sample consists of fewer than 400,000 clones, just under 90% of them appearing once. The specimen was PBMCs or T cells enriched from blood (not recorded which). The receptors were sampled from a woman aged 25-40 years who had recovered from COVID-19.

The chain joins TRBV4-2 to TRBJ1-2, with TRBD1 identical over 7 bases. The germline V gene has CDR1 LGHNA and CDR2 YNFKEQ. V dropped 2 bases and J dropped 5; count of bases not matched to a gene: 5. This CDR3 has 14 residues. CDR3 amino acids: CASSQYRGGYGYTF. Here the CDR3 DNA reads TGTGCCAGCAGCCAATACAGGGGTGGTTATGGCTACACCTTC.

To note about this clone: In this CDR3 the conserved last residue, phenylalanine or tryptophan, is missing, so a read error is likely. Because the CDR3's place on the DNA is in doubt, the DNA is left out and the CDR3 is given as listed by TCRdb. This chain connects TRBV10-3 to TRBJ2-7; the table's D call TRBD2 went unverified against the DNA. The CDR3 is made up of 12 amino acids, end residues included. Per germline, CDR1 ENHRY and CDR2 SYGVKD. The CDR3 reads CAISESGTSPVL.

The chain is built from TRBV19 and TRBJ1-5; D gene unclear. V was cut by 3 bases and J by 3 bases, with 12 bases left in between. The CDR3 runs to 15 residues. The germline V gene encodes CDR1 LNHDA and CDR2 SQIVND (reference sequence). The CDR3: CASSIKSTDNQPQHF. CDR3 DNA: TGTGCCAGTAGTATTAAATCAACAGACAATCAGCCCCAGCATTTT.

This chain links TRBV7-2 with TRBJ1-1, with a possible D match to TRBD1 (5 bases). Trimming left V 5 bases short and J 0 bases short, with 7 bases between. This CDR3 is built from 13 residues. Germline V CDR1 and CDR2: SGHTA, FQGNSA. CDR3: CASSPGMNTEAFF. CDR3 sequence (DNA): TGTGCCAGCAGCCCAGGGATGAACACTGAAGCTTTCTTT.

The J gene is TRBJ2-4, the V gene TRBV4-2; unclear D gene. The CDR3 length is 16 residues. Germline assignment: CDR1 LGHNA and CDR2 YNFKEQ. Trimming took off 5 bases at V and 6 bases at J, with 20 bases between the two ends. CDR3 bases: TGTGCCAGCAGCAGCCCGACCCGCCTAGACCGAAACATTCAGTACTTC. Protein product: CASSSPTRLDRNIQYF.

The count of this clone is one. The rearrangement joins TRBV18 to TRBJ1-5; 9 bases fit TRBD1. The CDR3 has 15 residues. Germline CDR1 reads KGHSH; CDR2 reads LQKENI. Trimming cost V 6 bases and J 4 bases; bases outside gene matches: 7. The CDR3 DNA follows: TGTGCCAGCTCCAGACAGGGGGGAGCGAATCAGCCCCAGCATTTT. Residues: CASSRQGGANQPQHF.

V is TRBV18 and J is TRBJ1-2; D may be TRBD1 (6 bases). This CDR3 region has 15 residues. V lost 2 bases to trimming and J lost 4 bases, with 14 bases between them. Germline V gene data show CDR1 as KGHSH and CDR2 as LQKENI. The CDR3 sequence: CASSPVRQAPYGYTF. CDR3 DNA sequence: TGTGCCAGCTCACCAGTAAGACAGGCCCCCTATGGCTACACCTTC.

The V gene is TRBV5-1, the J gene TRBJ1-1; tentatively, D is TRBD1 (5 bases). CDR3 size: 14 residues. V lost 0 bases and J lost 5, with 11 bases in between. Germline loops: CDR1 SGHRS, CDR2 YFSETQ. The CDR3 protein is CASSLDPGGTEAFF. CDR3 DNA sequence: TGCGCCAGCAGCTTGGATCCCGGGGGGACTGAAGCTTTCTTT.

The chain links TRBV5-4 to TRBJ2-3; TRBD1 matches at 10 bases. CDR1 and CDR2 (germline): SGHNT, YYREEE (reference sequence). Unmatched junction bases numbered 9, after V lost 2 bases and J lost 3 bases. CDR3 length: 17 residues. CDR3 protein: CASSFSRDRGVTDTQYF. CDR3 coding DNA: TGTGCCAGCAGCTTTTCGAGGGACAGGGGTGTGACAGATACGCAGTATTTT.

The genes are TRBV11-3 and TRBJ1-1; a possible D gene is TRBD1 (6 bases). Trimming removed 2 bases at V and 1 base at J, with 8 bases between. Germline V gene lookup returns CDR1 SGHNT and CDR2 YENEEA. CDR3 size: 14 residues. CDR3 amino acids: CASSLRGGNTEAFF. CDR3 DNA sequence: TGTGCCAGCAGCTTAAGGGGGGGGAACACTGAAGCTTTCTTT.

The chain employs TRBV6-5 and TRBJ2-7; the D gene is possibly TRBD1 (5 bases). Trimming removed 6 bases from V and 7 bases from J, with 16 bases in between. CDR3 length equals 13 residues. Germline V CDR1 and CDR2: MNHEY, SVGAGI. The CDR3 DNA is TGTGCCAGCAGAACGGTAGGACCAGGGGAGCAGTACTTC. Its protein is CASRTVGPGEQYF.

The J gene is TRBJ1-2, the V gene TRBV29-1, with D hard to call. V lost 4 bases to trimming and J lost 8 bases, with 11 bases between them. CDR1 is SQVTM and CDR2 is ANQGSEA in the germline V gene. The CDR3 is 11 amino acids. This CDR3 is CSVALGTGYTF. CDR3 DNA: TGCAGCGTTGCCCTAGGAACGGGCTACACCTTC.

Comments on this clone: Other DNA sequences of this sample code for an identical CDR3. The gene calls are TRBV2 and TRBJ1-2, with D hard to call. CDR1 and CDR2 (germline): SNHLY, FYNNEI. CDR3 length equals 11 residues. The germline V and J ends were trimmed by 7 bases and 3 bases, with 6 bases remaining between them. The CDR3 here is CASTMDYGYTF. In DNA, the CDR3 is TGTGCCAGCACTATGGACTATGGCTACACCTTC.

The chain employs TRBV28 and TRBJ1-1; D not certain. Per germline, CDR1 MDHEN and CDR2 SYDVKM. There are 12 residues in the CDR3. V shed 8 bases and J shed 1 base, with 8 bases lying between them. The CDR3 DNA reads as TGTGCCAGCCGGCTAGAGAACACTGAAGCTTTCTTT. This codes for CASRLENTEAFF.

The chain is built from TRBV4-2 and TRBJ2-6, with TRBD1 as a possible D gene (6 bases). The CDR3 length is 19 residues. Germline loops: CDR1 LGHNA, CDR2 YNFKEQ. The V and J ends lost 2 bases and 0 bases respectively, with 17 bases between them. The CDR3 loop reads CASSQRRSGHLSGANVLTF. CDR3 in DNA: TGTGCCAGCAGCCAAAGGCGTTCGGGACACCTCTCTGGGGCCAACGTCCTGACTTTC.

This clone showed up just a few times. The gene calls are TRBV19 and TRBJ1-2, with 8 bases aligning to TRBD1. The CDR3 length is 14 residues. The V segment lost 6 bases and the J segment 3 bases; nucleotides outside the gene matches: 6. Per germline, CDR1 LNHDA and CDR2 SQIVND (reference sequence). The CDR3 nucleotides are TGTGCCAGTAGCAAGGGACAGGCTGACTATGGCTACACCTTC. Encoded protein: CASSKGQADYGYTF.

This chain links TRBV19 with TRBJ2-1; a weak D match, TRBD1 (5 bases). V gave up 2 bases and J gave up 6 bases, with 8 bases separating them. This CDR3 is built from 13 residues. The germline V gene encodes CDR1 LNHDA and CDR2 SQIVND (reference sequence). The CDR3 region is CASSIQDSNEQFF. In DNA form, the CDR3 reads TGTGCCAGTAGTATACAAGACAGCAATGAGCAGTTCTTC.

The chain recombines TRBV19 with TRBJ2-3; D perhaps matches TRBD1 (6 bases). Germline V gene sequence: CDR1 LNHDA, CDR2 SQIVND (reference sequence). The CDR3 consists of 14 residues. Deletions cut 5 bases from V and 2 bases from J, with 11 bases between. CDR3 DNA: TGTGCCAGTAGTGTCGGACAGAACACAGATACGCAGTATTTT. Translation: CASSVGQNTDTQYF.

The sample holds a few counts of this clone. The chain is built from TRBV12-5 and TRBJ2-7, with 9 bases identical to TRBD1. With V trimmed by 2 bases and J by 13 bases, 6 bases remained unmatched. CDR1 is LGHNT and CDR2 is FRNRAP in the germline V gene. The CDR3 is made up of 12 amino acids. The CDR3 DNA is TGTGCTAGTGGTTTGAGCCGGGACAGGGCTTACTTC. Translated: CASGLSRDRAYF. The complete variable domain, with remaining parts taken from reference TRBV12-5 and TRBJ2-7, reads DARVTQTPRHKVTEMGQEVTMRCQPILGHNTVFWYRQTMMQGLELLAYFRNRAPLDDSGMPKDRFSAEMPDATLATLKIQPSEPRDSAVYFCASGLSRDRAYFGPGTRLTVT.

A word on this clone: Additional DNA sequences in this sample encode the identical CDR3. The J gene is TRBJ2-7, the V gene TRBV27; 8 bases match TRBD2. Losses at the gene ends were 0 bases for V and 2 bases for J; bases not matched to a gene: 6. The CDR3 runs to 16 residues. CDR1 and CDR2 (germline): MNHEY, SMNVEV (reference sequence). CDR3 coding DNA: TGTGCCAGCAGTTTATCTAGCGGGACTAATACCTACGAGCAGTACTTC. This translates into CASSLSSGTNTYEQYF.

The chain combines TRBV19 with TRBJ2-1, with 11 positions matching TRBD1. The V segment lost 5 bases and the J segment 6 bases; nucleotides outside the gene matches: 6. This CDR3 comprises 15 residues. CDR1 and CDR2 (germline): LNHDA, SQIVND (reference sequence). CDR3 sequence (DNA): TGTGCCAGTAGTCCTGGACAGGGGGCTGGCAATGAGCAGTTCTTC. Residues: CASSPGQGAGNEQFF.

The V gene is TRBV5-1, the J gene TRBJ2-5; the D is unclear. With 4 bases removed from V and 1 base from J, the gap between germline ends came to 17 bases. CDR1 is SGHRS and CDR2 is YFSETQ in the germline V gene. The CDR3 has 16 amino acids. The CDR3 spells CASSPGFLSSQETQYF. The CDR3 region has the DNA TGCGCCAGCAGCCCCGGGTTTTTATCTAGCCAAGAGACCCAGTACTTC.

The rearrangement joins TRBV4-3 to TRBJ1-4; TRBD1 is a possible D gene (5 bases). V lost 2 bases and J 4 bases, leaving 14 bases between the germline ends. Looked up from germline, CDR1 is LGHNA and CDR2 is YSLEER. The CDR3 runs to 16 residues. Here the CDR3 DNA reads TGCGCCAGCAGCCAATCAGGGAGGGGTTTTAATGAAAAACTGTTTTTT. As protein: CASSQSGRGFNEKLFF.

The rearrangement uses TRBV3-1 (or the pseudogene TRBV3-2) and TRBJ2-1; 11 nucleotides match TRBD2. The CDR3 is 15 residues long. Germline CDR1 LGHDT, CDR2 YNNKEL (reference sequence). Trimming took 3 bases from V and 5 from J; bases not matched to a gene: 3. DNA of the CDR3: TGTGCCAGCAGCCATAGCGGGAGGGCCCACAATGAGCAGTTCTTC. This translates into CASSHSGRAHNEQFF.